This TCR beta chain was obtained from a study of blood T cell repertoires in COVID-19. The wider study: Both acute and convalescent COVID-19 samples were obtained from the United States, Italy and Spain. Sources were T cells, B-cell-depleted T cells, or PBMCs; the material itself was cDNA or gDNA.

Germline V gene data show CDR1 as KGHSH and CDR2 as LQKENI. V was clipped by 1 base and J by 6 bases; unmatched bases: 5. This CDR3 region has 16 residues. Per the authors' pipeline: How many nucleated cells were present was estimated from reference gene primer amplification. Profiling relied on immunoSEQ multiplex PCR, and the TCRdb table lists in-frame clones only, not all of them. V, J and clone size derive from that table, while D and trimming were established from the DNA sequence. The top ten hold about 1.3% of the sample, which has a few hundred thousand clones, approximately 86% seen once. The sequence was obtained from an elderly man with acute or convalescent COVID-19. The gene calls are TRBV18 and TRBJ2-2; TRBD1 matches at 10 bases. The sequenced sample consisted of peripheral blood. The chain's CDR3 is CASSPRGTGDPGELFF. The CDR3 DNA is TGTGCCAGCTCACCACGGGGGACAGGGGATCCCGGGGAGCTGTTTTTT.